The 21 T cell receptor beta chains reported below all come from one sample, sequenced in a study of CD8+ T cells in alopecia areata. cDNA serving as the sequencing template came from extracted, reverse transcribed RNA. Clones were read by immunoSEQ multiplex PCR, and TCRdb kept only the in-frame ones, dropping some. The sample lists tens of thousands of clones, 45% to 55% occurring once. Source: CD8+ T cells sorted from blood, taken at week 0. The receptors here all came from a human donor with alopecia areata.

The sample holds one count of this clone. The CDR3 is CASRKQSTDTQYF. The CDR3, as DNA: TGTGCCAGCAGAAAACAAAGCACAGATACGCAGTATTTT. The chain uses TRBV7-9 and TRBJ2-3; D is ambiguous. V was pared by 6 bases and J by 0 bases, with 7 bases between. The CDR3 length is 13 residues. In germline, CDR1 is SEHNR, CDR2 FQNEAQ (reference sequence).

This clone was observed a handful of times. The rearrangement links TRBV29-1 to TRBJ2-1, with no clear D. The germline CDR1 and CDR2 sequences are SQVTM and ANQGSEA. The CDR3 spans 14 residues. With 4 bases removed from V and 0 bases from J, the gap between germline ends came to 10 bases. CDR3 DNA sequence: TGCAGCGTTGCATCGTCGATCTCCTACAATGAGCAGTTCTTC. It encodes CSVASSISYNEQFF.

This sequence joins TRBV7-6 and TRBJ2-2; TRBD1 aligns across 8 bases. Germline-derived CDR1 and CDR2 are SGHVS and FNYEAQ. The V gene end was trimmed by 3 bases and the J gene end by 4 bases; junction bases not matched to a gene: 4. This CDR3 comprises 15 residues. The CDR3 DNA reads as TGTGCCAGCAGCTTCATGGACAGGGTCACCGGGGAGCTGTTTTTT. Its protein product is CASSFMDRVTGELFF.

This clone was picked up one time. J is TRBJ2-4 and V is TRBV25-1; D possibly matches TRBD1 or TRBD2 (5 bases each). Germline V CDR1 and CDR2: MGHDK, SYGVNS. The CDR3 is made up of 13 amino acids. Trimming shortened V by 8 bases and J by 5 bases, and 13 bases separated the two germline ends. For the CDR3, the DNA is TGTGCCAGCGCCTCCGGGGCACAAAACATTCAGTACTTC. Residues: CASASGAQNIQYF.

The sample holds a few counts of this clone. The chain has TRBV10-3 and TRBJ2-1; D uncertain. The germline V gene encodes CDR1 ENHRY and CDR2 SYGVKD. Trimming left V 3 bases short and J 3 bases short, with 3 bases between. The CDR3 contains 12 residues. The CDR3 is CAISDDYNEQFF. The CDR3 DNA reads TGTGCCATCAGTGATGACTACAATGAGCAGTTCTTC.

This clone was recorded at least ten times. This chain links TRBV11-2 with TRBJ1-1; D unclear. Deletions cut 6 bases from V and 2 bases from J, with 10 bases between. Germline loops: CDR1 SGHAT, CDR2 FQNNGV. The CDR3 runs 13 residues. CDR3 loop: CASRRIHNTEAFF. CDR3 nucleotide sequence: TGTGCCAGCAGGAGGATTCATAACACTGAAGCTTTCTTT.

The chain employs TRBV6-1 and TRBJ2-7; a possible D gene is TRBD1 (6 bases). V was cut by 3 bases and J by 3 bases, with 6 bases left in between. The germline V gene has CDR1 MNHNS and CDR2 SASEGT. CDR3 size: 12 residues. CDR3 DNA: TGTGCCAGCAGTGACAGGGGCTACGAGCAGTACTTC. Protein: CASSDRGYEQYF.

V and J are TRBV6-5 and TRBJ2-1; perhaps TRBD2 as D (6 bases). V shed 0 bases and J shed 3 bases, with 9 bases lying between them. Germline CDR1 MNHEY, CDR2 SVGAGI. This CDR3 contains 15 residues. As DNA, the CDR3 is TGTGCCAGCAGTTACTCAAAGACTAGCTACAATGAGCAGTTCTTC. Its protein product is CASSYSKTSYNEQFF.

This clone was seen a few times. The chain employs TRBV11-2 and TRBJ2-2; 8 bases agree with TRBD2. CDR3 length equals 15 residues. Germline V gene lookup returns CDR1 SGHAT and CDR2 FQNNGV. Germline trimming cut 5 bases from V and 5 bases from J; bases unmatched to any gene: 7. For the CDR3, the DNA is TGTGCCAGCAGCCCAAGCGGGAGTAAGACCGGGGAGCTGTTTTTT. Translated: CASSPSGSKTGELFF.

V and J are TRBV6-5 and TRBJ1-1; 7 bases are a match to TRBD1. Losses at the gene ends were 5 bases for V and 11 bases for J; bases not matched to a gene: 5. Germline V gene sequence: CDR1 MNHEY, CDR2 SVGAGI. The CDR3 covers 11 residues. DNA for the CDR3: TGTGCCAGCAGTCCGGGACAGACGGCTTTCTTT. It yields the protein CASSPGQTAFF.

The table lists this clone with a few counts. The chain recombines TRBV7-9 with TRBJ2-7, with D maybe TRBD1 (6 bases). V was pared by 4 bases and J by 3 bases, with 22 bases between. Germline lookup yields CDR1 SEHNR and CDR2 FQNEAQ (reference sequence). CDR3 length equals 17 residues. CDR3 protein: CASSSTRTGISNYEQYF. CDR3 nucleotide sequence: TGTGCCAGCAGCTCGACCAGAACAGGGATCTCGAACTACGAGCAGTACTTC.

J is TRBJ1-1 and V is TRBV30, with D unresolved. The CDR3 runs to 12 residues. V was shortened by 2 bases and J by 12 bases, with 16 bases between the two germline ends. The germline CDR1 and CDR2 sequences are GTSNPN and SVGIG (reference sequence). CDR3 residues: CAWSLVPTETFF. For the CDR3, the DNA is TGTGCCTGGAGTCTAGTCCCTACCGAAACTTTCTTT. The variable domain in full, with the rest retrieved from reference TRBV30 and TRBJ1-1, is SQTIHQWPATLVQPVGSPLSLECTVEGTSNPNLYWYRQAAGRGLQLLFYSVGIGQISSEVPQNLSASRPQDRQFILSSKKLLLSDSGFYLCAWSLVPTETFFGQGTRLTVV.

J is TRBJ1-2 and V is TRBV4-1; D might be TRBD1 (5 bases). This CDR3 is 15 amino acids long. Trimming pared 1 base from V and 5 bases from J, leaving 14 bases between. The germline gives CDR1 MGHRA, CDR2 YSYEKL. CDR3 residues: CASSQVAGFNYGYTF. The CDR3 DNA follows: TGCGCCAGCAGCCAAGTGGCAGGGTTTAATTATGGCTACACCTTC.

V usage is TRBV30 and J usage is TRBJ2-7; a weak D match, TRBD2 (6 bases). This CDR3 spans 12 amino acids. Germline assignment: CDR1 GTSNPN and CDR2 SVGIG (reference sequence). V lost 0 bases and J 7 bases, leaving 10 bases between the germline ends. CDR3 sequence: CAWSVLGGEQYF. Written as DNA, the CDR3 is TGTGCCTGGAGTGTCCTCGGGGGAGAGCAGTACTTC.

V and J are TRBV29-1 and TRBJ1-1; no definite D call. V was shortened by 6 bases and J by 1 base, with 6 bases between the two germline ends. Germline lookup yields CDR1 SQVTM and CDR2 ANQGSEA. This CDR3 region has 11 residues. CDR3 in amino acids: CSVSENTEAFF. CDR3 coding DNA: TGCAGCGTCTCCGAGAACACTGAAGCTTTCTTT.

The chain uses TRBV2 and TRBJ2-7; TRBD2 aligns across 8 bases. The CDR3 is made up of 16 amino acids. V dropped 6 bases and J dropped 9; count of bases not matched to a gene: 19. Per germline, CDR1 SNHLY and CDR2 FYNNEI. The CDR3 region has the DNA TGTGCCAGCAGCCTAAACTCGGGAGGGACGGCATGGGTGCAGTACTTC. Its translation: CASSLNSGGTAWVQYF.

The chain recombines TRBV29-1 with TRBJ2-2, with D uncertain. The germline V gene encodes CDR1 SQVTM and CDR2 ANQGSEA. V lost 4 bases and J lost 0, with 9 bases in between. This CDR3 contains 14 residues. The CDR3 loop is CSVGYHSNTGELFF. CDR3 nucleotide sequence: TGCAGCGTTGGGTACCACTCGAACACCGGGGAGCTGTTTTTT.

The sample holds a few counts of this clone. The chain uses TRBV20-1 and TRBJ2-1; D remains unclear. The CDR3 spans 11 residues. Germline CDR1 is DFQATT and CDR2 is SNEGSKA (reference sequence). Trimming shortened V by 0 bases and J by 10 bases, and 7 bases separated the two germline ends. The CDR3 DNA follows: TGCAGTGCTAGAGATGGGTGGGAGCAGTTCTTC. The encoded protein is CSARDGWEQFF.

This clone was observed a handful of times. The rearrangement uses TRBV28 and TRBJ2-2; D possibly corresponds to TRBD2 (6 bases). Germline values: CDR1 MDHEN, CDR2 SYDVKM. CDR3 size: 16 residues. Trimming stripped 6 bases from V and 2 bases from J, with 16 bases between. The CDR3 DNA reads as TGTGCCAGCAGACAAGCCCGGGAGAAAAACACCGGGGAGCTGTTTTTT. As protein: CASRQAREKNTGELFF.

The chain employs TRBV18 and TRBJ2-7, with 10 positions matching TRBD1. The CDR3 sequence is 15 residues long. V was pared by 4 bases and J by 2 bases, with 5 bases of the junction left unmatched. Germline-derived CDR1 and CDR2 are KGHSH and LQKENI. The CDR3 DNA follows: TGTGCCAGCTCACTGTCCGGGACAGGGGCCTACGAGCAGTACTTC. Translating it yields CASSLSGTGAYEQYF.

The rearrangement links TRBV19 to TRBJ2-1; D is undetermined. V was clipped by 1 base and J by 2 bases, with 12 bases between them. This CDR3 is built from 16 residues. Germline V gene lookup returns CDR1 LNHDA and CDR2 SQIVND (reference sequence). The CDR3 DNA is TGTGCCAGTAGTATAGTGGCTAGGGCTACCTACAATGAGCAGTTCTTC. Encoded protein: CASSIVARATYNEQFF.